This T cell receptor beta chain was profiled in a study of tumor-infiltrating lymphocytes in primary liver carcinoma. Findings and limits, study-wide: Between tumor regions, pairs overlapped more than tumor-adjacent and tumor-blood pairs did.

From approximately 20-30 mg of unsorted bulk tissue, DNA and RNA were co-extracted together. The table lists this clonotype with many counts. What it binds is not known. From roughly 0.55 ug of total RNA, TCR beta-specific cDNA was reverse-transcribed using a constant-region primer. Investigators got TCR beta libraries out of three nested multiplex PCR rounds, done with slightly modified ARM-PCR. With TRBV1-TRBV30 forward primers and a C-beta reverse primer, the first two PCR rounds were run for about 10 cycles each. MiXCR was run by TCRdb on the multiplex PCR reads, yielding one entry per CDR3 protein. Altogether 100,000 or so distinct CDR3 sequences are present, around 83% being singletons, with the ten largest covering approximately 20%. This CDR3 spans 14 amino acids. V lost 6 bases, J lost 6 bases, and 15 bases lay in between. Germline V gives CDR1 MDHEN, CDR2 SYDVKM.

Source material: liver tumor tissue from sampling region 3. Subset noted: tumor region T3, left-lateral pole. This chain joins TRBV28 and TRBJ2-1, with a tentative D call TRBD2 (6 bases). This sequence was found in a man aged 35 to 55 with primary liver carcinoma and hepatitis B virus infection. CDR3 in DNA: TGTGCCAGCAGCTCGGGACTCCGATTCAATGAGCAGTTCTTC. It encodes CASSSGLRFNEQFF.